The T cell receptor beta chain described here comes from a study of blood T cells in healthy people across ages. The authors ran a second PCR of roughly 6 to 12 cycles using a sample-barcoded 5' primer and a J-beta primer mix. One entry per CDR3 protein, called by TCRdb with MiXCR from the 5' RACE reads. Here the sample spans hundreds of thousands of distinct CDR3 sequences, 52% being singletons. At least ten counts were recorded for this clonotype. The CDR3 length is 13 residues. V was trimmed by 6 bases and J by 1 base, leaving 8 bases between them. Material for sequencing was blood. The chain uses TRBV12-3 or TRBV12-4 and TRBJ2-3, with no clear D. The TCR sequence derives from a woman aged 80 or over in good health. The CDR3 region has the DNA TGTGCCAGCAGCACCCGGGGCACAGATACGCAGTATTTT. Translated, it gives CASSTRGTDTQYF.